These 3 T cell receptor beta chains originate from one sample sequenced in a study of T cell repertoires in cytomegalovirus infection. A single record per CDR3 protein comes from TCRdb applying MiXCR to the reads. The repertoire holds about 740,000 distinct CDR3 sequences, with about a third as singletons. Sequencing input: PBMCs. The receptors originated from a human donor in good health (CMV status not recorded). Some clones in this sample may be carry-over from other donors' samples.

V is TRBV7-6 and J is TRBJ2-1; 7 bases align to TRBD1. With V trimmed by 5 bases and J by 3 bases, 10 bases remained unmatched. CDR3 length: 16 amino acids. Per the germline V gene, CDR1 is SGHVS and CDR2 is FNYEAQ. CDR3 loop: CASSATGQGVYNEQFF. CDR3 in DNA: TGTGCCAGCAGCGCTACTGGTCAGGGGGTCTACAATGAGCAGTTCTTC. Complete variable domain (other parts from reference TRBV7-6 and TRBJ2-1): GAGVSQSPRYKVTKRGQDVALRCDPISGHVSLYWYRQALGQGPEFLTYFNYEAQQDKSGLPNDRFSAERPEGSISTLTIQRTEQRDSAMYRCASSATGQGVYNEQFFGPGTRLTVL.

As for this clonotype: Since the CDR3 does not end with the conserved phenylalanine or tryptophan, this likely comes from a read error. CDR3 loop: CASSLSSGGETQYL. The CDR3 DNA is TGTGCCAGCAGCTTATCGTCAGGGGGGGAGACCCAGTACTTA. V is TRBV7-2 and J is TRBJ2-5; a possible D gene is TRBD1 (7 bases). The CDR3 consists of 14 residues. Trimming took 2 bases from V and 5 from J, leaving 12 bases between them. From germline, CDR1 is SGHTA and CDR2 FQGNSA.

The chain joins TRBV27 to TRBJ2-7; weak D call: TRBD1 (6 bases). Germline CDR1 MNHEY, CDR2 SMNVEV (reference sequence). The CDR3 has 15 residues. V was cut by 3 bases and J by 3 bases, with 15 bases left in between. CDR3 DNA sequence: TGTGCCAGCAGTTTTGGCAGGGGAGTTCTCTACGAGCAGTACTTC. Translating gives CASSFGRGVLYEQYF.